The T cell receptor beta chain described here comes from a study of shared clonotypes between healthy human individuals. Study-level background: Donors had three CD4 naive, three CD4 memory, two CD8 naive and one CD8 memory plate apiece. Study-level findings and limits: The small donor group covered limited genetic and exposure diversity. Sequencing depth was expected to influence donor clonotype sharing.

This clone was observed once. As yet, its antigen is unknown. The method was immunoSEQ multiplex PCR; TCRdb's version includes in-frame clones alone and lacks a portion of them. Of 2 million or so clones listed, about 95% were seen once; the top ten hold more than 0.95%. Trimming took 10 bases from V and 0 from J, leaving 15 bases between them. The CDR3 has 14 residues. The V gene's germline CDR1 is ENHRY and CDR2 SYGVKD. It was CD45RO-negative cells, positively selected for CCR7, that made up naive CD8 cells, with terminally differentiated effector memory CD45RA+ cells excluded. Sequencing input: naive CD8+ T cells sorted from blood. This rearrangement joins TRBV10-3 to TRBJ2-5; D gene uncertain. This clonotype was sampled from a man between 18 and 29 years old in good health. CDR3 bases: TGTGCCAACTCAGGTTCTTCTTACCAAGAGACCCAGTACTTC. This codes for CANSGSSYQETQYF.